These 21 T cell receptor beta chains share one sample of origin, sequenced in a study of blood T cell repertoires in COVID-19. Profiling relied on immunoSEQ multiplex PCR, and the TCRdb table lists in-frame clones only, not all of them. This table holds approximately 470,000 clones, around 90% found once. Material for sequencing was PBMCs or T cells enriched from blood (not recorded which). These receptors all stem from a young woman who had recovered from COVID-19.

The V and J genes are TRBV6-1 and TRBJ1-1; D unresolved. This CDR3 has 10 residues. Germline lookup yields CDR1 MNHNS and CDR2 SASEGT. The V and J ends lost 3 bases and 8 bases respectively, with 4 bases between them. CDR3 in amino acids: CASSDREAFF. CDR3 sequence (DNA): TGTGCCAGCAGTGACCGGGAAGCTTTCTTT.

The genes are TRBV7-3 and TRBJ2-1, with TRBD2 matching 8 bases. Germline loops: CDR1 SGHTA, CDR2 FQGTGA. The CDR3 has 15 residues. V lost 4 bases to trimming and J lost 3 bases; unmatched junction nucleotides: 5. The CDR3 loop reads CASSSGLALYNEQFF. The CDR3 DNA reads TGTGCCAGCAGCTCTGGACTAGCCCTCTACAATGAGCAGTTCTTC.

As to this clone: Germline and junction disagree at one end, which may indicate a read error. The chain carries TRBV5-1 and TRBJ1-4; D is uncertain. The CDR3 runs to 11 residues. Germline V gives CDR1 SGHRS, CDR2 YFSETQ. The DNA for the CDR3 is TGCGCCAGCAGCCCCGCGAGCCCTGATGTTTTT. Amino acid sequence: CASSPASPDVF.

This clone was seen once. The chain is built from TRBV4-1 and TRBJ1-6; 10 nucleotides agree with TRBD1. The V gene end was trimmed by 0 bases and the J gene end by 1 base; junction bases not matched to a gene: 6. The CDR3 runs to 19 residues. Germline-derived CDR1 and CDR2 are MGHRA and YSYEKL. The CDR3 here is CASSQDKRDRGSYNSPLHF. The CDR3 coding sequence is TGCGCCAGCAGCCAAGATAAAAGGGACAGGGGATCCTATAATTCACCCCTCCACTTT.

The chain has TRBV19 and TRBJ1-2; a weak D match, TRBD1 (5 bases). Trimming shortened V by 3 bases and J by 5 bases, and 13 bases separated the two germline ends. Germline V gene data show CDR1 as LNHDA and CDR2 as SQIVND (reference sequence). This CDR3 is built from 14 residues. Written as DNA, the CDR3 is TGTGCCAGTAGTATGGGAGGGCGGGGGTATGGCTACACCTTC. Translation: CASSMGGRGYGYTF.

This CDR3 is CASSPSSGGLGGANVLTF. The CDR3 nucleotides read TGTGCCAGCAGCCCTAGTAGCGGGGGTCTTGGTGGGGCCAACGTCCTGACTTTC. The rearrangement joins TRBV5-5 to TRBJ2-6, with 9 bases aligning to TRBD2. This CDR3 is built from 18 residues. Germline V gene data show CDR1 as SGHKS and CDR2 as YYEKEE (reference sequence). J lost 3 bases, V lost 4 bases, and 11 bases had no gene match.

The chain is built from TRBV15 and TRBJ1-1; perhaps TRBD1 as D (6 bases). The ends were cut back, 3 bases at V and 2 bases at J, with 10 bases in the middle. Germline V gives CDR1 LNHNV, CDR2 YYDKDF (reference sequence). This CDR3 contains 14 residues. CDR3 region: CATSRGAPNTEAFF. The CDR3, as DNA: TGTGCCACCAGCAGGGGGGCACCAAACACTGAAGCTTTCTTT.

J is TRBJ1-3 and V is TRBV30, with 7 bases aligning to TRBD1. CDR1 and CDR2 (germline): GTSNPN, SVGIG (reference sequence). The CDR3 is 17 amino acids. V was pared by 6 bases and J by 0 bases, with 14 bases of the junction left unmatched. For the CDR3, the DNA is TGTGCCTGCCCCAGAGTAGGGACAGAATACTCTGGAAACACCATATATTTT. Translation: CACPRVGTEYSGNTIYF. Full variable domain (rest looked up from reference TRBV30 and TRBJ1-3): SQTIHQWPATLVQPVGSPLSLECTVEGTSNPNLYWYRQAAGRGLQLLFYSVGIGQISSEVPQNLSASRPQDRQFILSSKKLLLSDSGFYLCACPRVGTEYSGNTIYFGEGSWLTVV.

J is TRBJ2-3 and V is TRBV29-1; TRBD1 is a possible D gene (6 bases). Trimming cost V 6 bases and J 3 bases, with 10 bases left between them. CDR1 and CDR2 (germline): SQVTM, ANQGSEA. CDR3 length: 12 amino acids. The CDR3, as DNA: TGCAGCGTGACCAGGGGTACAGATACGCAGTATTTT. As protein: CSVTRGTDTQYF.

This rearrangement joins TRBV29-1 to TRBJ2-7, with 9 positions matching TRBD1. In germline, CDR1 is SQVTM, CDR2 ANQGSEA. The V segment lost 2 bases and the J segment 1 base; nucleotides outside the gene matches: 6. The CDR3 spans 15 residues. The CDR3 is CSVEMSGTGSYEQYF. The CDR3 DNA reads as TGCAGCGTTGAAATGAGCGGGACAGGGTCCTACGAGCAGTACTTC.

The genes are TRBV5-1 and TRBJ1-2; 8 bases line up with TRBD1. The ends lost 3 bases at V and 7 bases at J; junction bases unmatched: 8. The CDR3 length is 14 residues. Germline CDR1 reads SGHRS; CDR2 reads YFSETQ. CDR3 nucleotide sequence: TGCGCCAGCAGCTCCCCGGACAGGGAGGGTGGCTACACCTTC. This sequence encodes CASSSPDREGGYTF.

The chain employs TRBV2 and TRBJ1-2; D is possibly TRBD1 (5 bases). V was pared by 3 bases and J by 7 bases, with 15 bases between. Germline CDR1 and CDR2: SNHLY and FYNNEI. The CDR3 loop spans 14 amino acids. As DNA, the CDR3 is TGTGCCAGCAGTGAGGGCACAGGATTTGGTGGCTACACCTTC. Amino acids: CASSEGTGFGGYTF.

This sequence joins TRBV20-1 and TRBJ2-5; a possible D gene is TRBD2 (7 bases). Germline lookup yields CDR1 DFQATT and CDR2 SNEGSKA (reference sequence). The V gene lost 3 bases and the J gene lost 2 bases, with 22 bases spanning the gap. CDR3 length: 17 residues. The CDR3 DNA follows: TGCAGTGCTAGTAAATTATTCGGGGGGCTCGGGCAAGAGACCCAGTACTTC. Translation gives CSASKLFGGLGQETQYF.

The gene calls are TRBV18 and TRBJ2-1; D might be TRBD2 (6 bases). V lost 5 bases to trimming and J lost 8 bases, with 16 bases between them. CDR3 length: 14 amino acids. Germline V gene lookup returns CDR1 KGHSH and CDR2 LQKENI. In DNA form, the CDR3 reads TGTGCCAGCTCAAGAGGAAGAGGGACTTATGAGCAGTTCTTC. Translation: CASSRGRGTYEQFF.

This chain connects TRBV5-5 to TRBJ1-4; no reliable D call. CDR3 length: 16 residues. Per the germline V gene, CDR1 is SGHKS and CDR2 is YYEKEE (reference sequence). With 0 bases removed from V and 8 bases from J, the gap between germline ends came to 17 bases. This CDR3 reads CASSLDMAELREKLFF. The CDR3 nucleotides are TGTGCCAGCAGCTTGGACATGGCGGAATTAAGGGAAAAACTGTTTTTT.

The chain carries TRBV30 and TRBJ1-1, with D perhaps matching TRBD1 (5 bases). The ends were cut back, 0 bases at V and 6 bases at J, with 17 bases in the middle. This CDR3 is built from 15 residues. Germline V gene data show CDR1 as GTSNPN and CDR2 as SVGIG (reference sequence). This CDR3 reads CAWSVRDVGGSEAFF. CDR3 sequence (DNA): TGTGCCTGGAGTGTACGAGACGTGGGGGGATCTGAAGCTTTCTTT.

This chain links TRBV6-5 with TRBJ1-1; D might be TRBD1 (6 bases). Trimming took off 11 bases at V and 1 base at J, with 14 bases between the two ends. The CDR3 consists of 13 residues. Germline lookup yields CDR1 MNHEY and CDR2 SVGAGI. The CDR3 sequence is CAAQRGRNTEAFF. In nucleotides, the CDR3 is TGTGCCGCTCAGAGGGGGAGGAACACTGAAGCTTTCTTT.

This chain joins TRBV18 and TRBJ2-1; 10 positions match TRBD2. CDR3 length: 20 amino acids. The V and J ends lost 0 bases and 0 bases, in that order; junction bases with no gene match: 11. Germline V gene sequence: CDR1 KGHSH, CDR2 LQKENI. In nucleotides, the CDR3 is TGTGCCAGCTCACCACCCTCCAGCGGGGGGGGAGGAAGCTCCTACAATGAGCAGTTCTTC. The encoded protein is CASSPPSSGGGGSSYNEQFF.

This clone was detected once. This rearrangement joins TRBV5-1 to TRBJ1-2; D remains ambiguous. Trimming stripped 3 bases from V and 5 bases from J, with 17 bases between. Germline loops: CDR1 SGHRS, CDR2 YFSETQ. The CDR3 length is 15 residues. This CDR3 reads CASSSQGGFGYGYTF. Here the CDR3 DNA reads TGCGCCAGCAGCTCTCAAGGCGGTTTTGGGTATGGCTACACCTTC.

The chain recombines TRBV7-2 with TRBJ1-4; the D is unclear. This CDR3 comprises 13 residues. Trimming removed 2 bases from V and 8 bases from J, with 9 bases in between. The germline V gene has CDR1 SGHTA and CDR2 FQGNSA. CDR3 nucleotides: TGTGCCAGCAGCTTACTGCAGTCGGAAAAACTGTTTTTT. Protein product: CASSLLQSEKLFF.

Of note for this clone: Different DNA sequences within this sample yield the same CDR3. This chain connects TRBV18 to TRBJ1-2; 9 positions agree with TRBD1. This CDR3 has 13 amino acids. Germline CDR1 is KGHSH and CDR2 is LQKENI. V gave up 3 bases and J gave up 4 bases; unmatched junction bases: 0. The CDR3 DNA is TGTGCCAGCTCACCGGGACAGGGCTATGGCTACACCTTC. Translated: CASSPGQGYGYTF.